This is a list of T cell receptor beta chains from one sample in a study of shared clonotypes between healthy human individuals. Profiling relied on immunoSEQ multiplex PCR, and the TCRdb table lists in-frame clones only, not all of them. The table lists about 2.3 million clones, roughly 90% of them singletons. The sample comprised naive CD4+ T cells from PBMCs. The receptors were gathered from a young man in good health. Some clones in this sample may be carry-over from other donors' samples. The CDR3 runs from the conserved cysteine through the conserved F or W. A D gene is named only where the DNA matches it firmly. A clone size is listed for some rows: how often the clone was seen (once, few, many), or a class if it is expanded.

cdr3_nt	cdr3_aa	j_call	clone_size	v_call	d_call
TGTGCCAGCCTCCCGGGGAGGGGAGGCGCTCAGCCCCAGCATTTT	CASLPGRGGAQPQHF	TRBJ1-5	-	TRBV28	-
TGTGCCTGGGGGCTTTCGGGCAATCAGCCCCAGCATTTT	CAWGLSGNQPQHF	TRBJ1-5	-	TRBV30	-
TGTGCCAGCAGTTCCTCTCCGGGACTAGATGGGACCCAGTACTTC	CASSSSPGLDGTQYF	TRBJ2-5	once	TRBV28	TRBD2
TGTGCCAGCAGCTTATGGACTAGCGGGAGTTCTTACAATGAGCAGTTCTTC	CASSLWTSGSSYNEQFF	TRBJ2-1	-	TRBV11-2	TRBD2
TGTGCCAGCAGTTCACCCCGGACAAGTCAGTACTTC	CASSSPRTSQYF	TRBJ2-7	-	TRBV6-5	-
TGTGCCACCAGCAGAGGAGACAGGGATGCCAAAAACATTCAGTACTTC	CATSRGDRDAKNIQYF	TRBJ2-4	-	TRBV15	TRBD1
TGTGCCAGCAGCTTTCGCCGGGAGAACATGAACACTGAAGCTTTCTTT	CASSFRRENMNTEAFF	TRBJ1-1	-	TRBV11-2	-
TGTGCCAGCAGCCCATGGACAGGGAAAGAGACCCAGTACTTC	CASSPWTGKETQYF	TRBJ2-5	-	TRBV9	TRBD1
TGTGCCAGCAGCTCTAGGACAGGGTCTGGCTACACCTTC	CASSSRTGSGYTF	TRBJ1-2	-	TRBV5-4	TRBD1
TGTGCCAGCAGTTTGTCCAGGGGGCTTCAGCCCCAGCATTTT	CASSLSRGLQPQHF	TRBJ1-5	-	TRBV28	TRBD1
TGTGCCAGCACGGACAGGACTGCGGCAGATACGCAGTATTTT	CASTDRTAADTQYF	TRBJ2-3	-	TRBV2	TRBD1
TGTGCCAGCAGCGTTCGGAGCCTCACAGATACGCAGTATTTT	CASSVRSLTDTQYF	TRBJ2-3	-	TRBV7-3	-
TGTGCCAGCAGCCAAGCGCTAGCAACAGATACGCAGTATTTT	CASSQALATDTQYF	TRBJ2-3	-	TRBV4-2	-
TGTGCCAGCAGTTACTCTGGACAGGGGGCCCATGGCTACACCTTC	CASSYSGQGAHGYTF	TRBJ1-2	-	TRBV6-5	TRBD1
TGTGCCAGCAGTTTCTCAGGCGGCTATGGCTACACCTTC	CASSFSGGYGYTF	TRBJ1-2	-	TRBV28	-
TGCAGCGTGGGAGGATACAATGAGCAGTTCTTC	CSVGGYNEQFF	TRBJ2-1	-	TRBV29-1	-
TGCAGTGCTAAGGCTGGCTACACCTTC	CSAKAGYTF	TRBJ1-2	-	TRBV20-1	-
TGTGCCAGCAGCCGAGGACAGGGCAGATCTGAAGCTTTCTTT	CASSRGQGRSEAFF	TRBJ1-1	-	TRBV7-9	TRBD1
TGTGCCAGCAGCTATCAAACAGGGAACACTGAAGCTTTCTTT	CASSYQTGNTEAFF	TRBJ1-1	-	TRBV7-8	-
TGTGCCAGCAGCTTGGACAGGGACTATGGCTACACCTTC	CASSLDRDYGYTF	TRBJ1-2	-	TRBV5-4	-
TGTGCCAGTAGGACCGGACAGTCCAATCAGCCCCAGCATTTT	CASRTGQSNQPQHF	TRBJ1-5	few	TRBV19	-
TGTGCCAGCAGCCGAGGACCAGCCTATGAGCAGTTCTTC	CASSRGPAYEQFF	TRBJ2-1	-	TRBV7-3	-
TGCGCCAGCAAATCGACAGCGACTAATTCACCCCTCCACTTT	CASKSTATNSPLHF	TRBJ1-6	-	TRBV5-1	-
TGTGCCAGTAGTATTGACCCCAAAGATACGCAGTATTTT	CASSIDPKDTQYF	TRBJ2-3	-	TRBV19	-
TGCGCCAGCAGTCCTCTAGGACAGGGGTCCTACGAGCAGTACTTC	CASSPLGQGSYEQYF	TRBJ2-7	-	TRBV5-1	TRBD1
TGCGCCAGCAGCTTGGCCTTGGGTGGCAGCTACGAGCAGTACTTC	CASSLALGGSYEQYF	TRBJ2-7	-	TRBV5-1	-
TGTGCCAGCAGTTTAGTAAACATCAATGAGCAGTTCTTC	CASSLVNINEQFF	TRBJ2-1	-	TRBV28	-
TGCGCCAGCAGTCGGGACAGACAGAACACCGGGGAGCTGTTTTTT	CASSRDRQNTGELFF	TRBJ2-2	once	TRBV5-1	TRBD1